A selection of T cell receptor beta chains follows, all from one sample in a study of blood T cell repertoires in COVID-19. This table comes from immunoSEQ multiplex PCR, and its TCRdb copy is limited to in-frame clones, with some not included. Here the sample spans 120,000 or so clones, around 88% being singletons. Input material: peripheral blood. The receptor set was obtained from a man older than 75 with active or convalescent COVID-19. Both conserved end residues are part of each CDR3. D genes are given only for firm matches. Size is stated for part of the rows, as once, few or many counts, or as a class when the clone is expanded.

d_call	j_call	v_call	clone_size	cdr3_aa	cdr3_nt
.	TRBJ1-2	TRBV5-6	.	CASSPGSGYTF	TGTGCCAGCAGCCCAGGGTCTGGCTACACCTTC
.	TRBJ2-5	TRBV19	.	CASSPDSGGGETQYF	TGTGCCAGTAGCCCCGATTCTGGGGGCGGCGAGACCCAGTACTTC
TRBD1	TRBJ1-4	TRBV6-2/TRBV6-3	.	CASSDRVPGKLFF	TGTGCCAGCAGCGACAGGGTCCCGGGAAAACTGTTTTTT
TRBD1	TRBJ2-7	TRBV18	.	CASSPLRDRVYEQYF	TGTGCCAGCTCACCCCTCCGGGACAGGGTTTACGAGCAGTACTTC
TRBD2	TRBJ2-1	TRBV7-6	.	CASSSRTSGGGEQFF	TGTGCCAGCAGCTCTCGGACTAGCGGGGGGGGTGAGCAGTTCTTC
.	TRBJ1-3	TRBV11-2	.	CASTLGPGNTIYF	TGTGCCAGCACCCTGGGCCCTGGTAACACCATATATTTT
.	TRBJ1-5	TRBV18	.	CASSPEGYQPQHF	TGTGCCAGCTCACCAGAGGGTTACCAGCCCCAGCATTTT
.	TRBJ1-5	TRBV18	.	CASSPDSSNQPQHF	TGTGCCAGCTCACCCGACAGTAGCAATCAGCCCCAGCATTTT
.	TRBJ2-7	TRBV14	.	CASSHLVSYEQYF	TGTGCCAGCAGCCACCTCGTCTCCTACGAGCAGTACTTC
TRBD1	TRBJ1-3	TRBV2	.	CASRATGGRNTIYF	TGTGCCAGCAGGGCGACAGGGGGCAGGAACACCATATATTTT
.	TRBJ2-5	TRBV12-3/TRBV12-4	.	CASVRDTQETQYF	TGTGCCAGCGTCCGGGACACCCAAGAGACCCAGTACTTC
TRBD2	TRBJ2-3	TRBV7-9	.	CASSLGLAGTDTQYF	TGTGCCAGCAGCTTAGGACTAGCAGGCACAGATACGCAGTATTTT
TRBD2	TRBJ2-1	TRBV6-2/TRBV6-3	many	CASSYSRALAGATPHNEQFF	TGTGCCAGCAGTTACTCGAGGGCACTAGCGGGGGCAACTCCCCACAATGAGCAGTTCTTC
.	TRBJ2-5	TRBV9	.	CASSVTLGGVETQYF	TGTGCCAGCAGCGTAACCCTTGGGGGCGTGGAGACCCAGTACTTC
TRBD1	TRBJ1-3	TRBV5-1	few	CASSLDGTGLSGNTIYF	TGCGCCAGCAGCTTGGACGGGACAGGCCTCTCTGGAAACACCATATATTTT
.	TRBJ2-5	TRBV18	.	CASSPLPQETQYF	TGTGCCAGCTCACCCCTCCCCCAAGAGACCCAGTACTTC
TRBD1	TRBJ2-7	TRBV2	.	CASTGTGSSYEQYF	TGTGCCAGCACCGGGACAGGGAGCTCCTACGAGCAGTACTTC
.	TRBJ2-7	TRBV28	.	CASSSVSSYEQYF	TGTGCCAGCAGTTCAGTCAGTTCCTACGAGCAGTACTTC
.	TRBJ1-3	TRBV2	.	CASARGSGNTIYF	TGTGCCAGTGCCCGGGGCTCTGGAAACACCATATATTTT
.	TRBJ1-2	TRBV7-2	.	CASKAGRTMNYGYTF	TGTGCCAGCAAGGCGGGACGGACGATGAACTATGGCTACACCTTC
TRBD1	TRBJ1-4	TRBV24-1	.	CATSDPGRTGIEKLFF	TGTGCCACCAGTGATCCCGGAAGGACAGGGATTGAAAAACTGTTTTTT
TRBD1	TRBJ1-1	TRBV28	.	CASSPRDSLTEAFF	TGTGCCAGCAGTCCACGGGACAGTCTCACTGAAGCTTTCTTT
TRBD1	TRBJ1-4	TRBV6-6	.	CASSWGQSEKLFF	TGTGCCAGCAGTTGGGGACAGAGCGAAAAACTGTTTTTT
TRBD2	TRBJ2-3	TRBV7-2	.	CASSSLWGGDTDTQYF	TGTGCCAGCAGCTCCCTTTGGGGGGGGGACACAGATACGCAGTATTTT
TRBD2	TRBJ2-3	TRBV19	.	CASSTAMRGGLDTQYF	TGTGCCAGTAGTACCGCGATGCGGGGGGGCCTGGATACGCAGTATTTT
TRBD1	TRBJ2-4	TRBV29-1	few	CSGLQGTKNIQYF	TGCAGCGGCCTACAGGGGACCAAAAACATTCAGTACTTC
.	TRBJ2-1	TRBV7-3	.	CASSLTGGLYNEQFF	TGTGCCAGCAGCTTAACCGGGGGGCTATACAATGAGCAGTTCTTC
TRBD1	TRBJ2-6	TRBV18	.	CASSPLQGAFGANVLTF	TGTGCCAGCTCACCACTACAGGGGGCGTTTGGGGCCAACGTCCTGACTTTC
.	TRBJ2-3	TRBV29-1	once	CSAGRGTDTQYF	TGCAGCGCGGGCAGAGGCACAGATACGCAGTATTTT
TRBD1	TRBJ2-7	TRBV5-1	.	CASSFPPGQANHEQYF	TGCGCCAGCAGCTTTCCTCCGGGACAGGCGAACCACGAGCAGTACTTC
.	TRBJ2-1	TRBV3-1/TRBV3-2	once	CASSQDYLYNEQFF	TGTGCCAGCAGCCAAGATTACTTGTACAATGAGCAGTTCTTC
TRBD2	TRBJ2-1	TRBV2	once	CASSEGLAGGNEQFF	TGTGCCAGCAGTGAAGGGCTAGCGGGGGGCAATGAGCAGTTCTTC
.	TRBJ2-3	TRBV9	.	CASSPPIAADTQYF	TGTGCCAGCAGCCCCCCCATTGCGGCAGATACGCAGTATTTT
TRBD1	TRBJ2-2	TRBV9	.	CASSVQGATGELFF	TGTGCCAGCAGCGTACAGGGGGCCACCGGGGAGCTGTTTTTT
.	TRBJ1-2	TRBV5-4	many	CASSFGGQGYTF	TGTGCCAGCAGCTTCGGGGGGCAGGGCTACACCTTC
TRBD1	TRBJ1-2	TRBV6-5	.	CASRGGTGDNYGYTF	TGTGCCAGCAGGGGGGGGACAGGGGATAACTATGGCTACACCTTC
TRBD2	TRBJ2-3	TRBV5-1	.	CASSLAGGQGDTQYF	TGCGCCAGCAGCTTGGCGGGGGGGCAAGGGGATACGCAGTATTTT
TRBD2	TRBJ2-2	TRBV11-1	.	CASSLVAGGYTGELFF	TGTGCCAGCAGCTTAGTAGCGGGGGGATACACCGGGGAGCTGTTTTTT
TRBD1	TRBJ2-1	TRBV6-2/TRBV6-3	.	CASSRTETGVNEQFF	TGTGCCAGCAGTCGAACTGAGACAGGGGTCAATGAGCAGTTCTTC
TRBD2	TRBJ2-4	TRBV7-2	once	CASRGLAGNIQYF	TGTGCCAGCAGGGGACTAGCGGGGAACATTCAGTACTTC
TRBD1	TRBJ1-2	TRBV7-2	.	CASSLMSGGGGGYTF	TGTGCCAGCAGCTTAATGTCGGGTGGAGGGGGCGGCTACACCTTC
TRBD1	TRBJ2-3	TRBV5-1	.	CASSLVRGLADTQYF	TGCGCCAGCAGCTTGGTGAGGGGGCTGGCAGATACGCAGTATTTT
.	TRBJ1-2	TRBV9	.	CASSPPQGWGYTF	TGTGCCAGCAGCCCTCCCCAGGGCTGGGGCTACACCTTC
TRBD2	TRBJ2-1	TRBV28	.	CASSSNRWTSGGHNEQFF	TGTGCCAGCAGTTCCAACCGATGGACTAGCGGGGGACACAATGAGCAGTTCTTC
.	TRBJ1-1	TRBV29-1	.	CSVEVLLRDTEAFF	TGCAGCGTTGAAGTCTTGCTGCGGGACACTGAAGCTTTCTTT
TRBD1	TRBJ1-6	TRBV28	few	CASSLPGGQGNSPLHF	TGTGCCAGCAGTTTACCAGGTGGACAGGGAAATTCACCCCTCCACTTT
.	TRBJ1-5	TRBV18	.	CASSPQEGGNQPQHF	TGTGCCAGCTCACCACAGGAGGGAGGCAATCAGCCCCAGCATTTT
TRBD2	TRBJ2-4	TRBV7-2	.	CASSPLREENIQYF	TGTGCCAGCAGCCCACTCCGGGAGGAAAACATTCAGTACTTC
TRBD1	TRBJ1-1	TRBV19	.	CASKDRVDTEAFF	TGTGCCAGTAAGGACAGGGTGGACACTGAAGCTTTCTTT
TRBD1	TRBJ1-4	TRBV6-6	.	CASRRQGGEKLFF	TGTGCCAGCAGAAGACAGGGTGGTGAAAAACTGTTTTTT